Listed below are T cell receptor beta chains from one sample, sequenced in a study of cytomegalovirus exposure and HLA in healthy donors. Assay: immunoSEQ multiplex PCR; the TCRdb copy retains only in-frame clones and omits some. The sample lists fewer than 250,000 clones, around four fifths seen once, with more than 8.5% in the top ten. The source material was PBMCs. The receptor source for this set is a woman aged 50 to 60 in good health and CMV-seropositive. The CDR3 runs from the conserved cysteine through the conserved F or W. A D gene is named only where the DNA matches it firmly. Size values are once, few and many counts, or a class for expanded clones, and some rows have none.

j_call: TRBJ1-1
d_call: NA
v_call: TRBV28
clone_size: NA
cdr3_nt: TGTGCCAGCAGTTTATACTCGGGACATACGAACACTGAAGCTTTCTTT
cdr3_aa: CASSLYSGHTNTEAFF

j_call: TRBJ1-5
d_call: TRBD1
v_call: TRBV19
clone_size: NA
cdr3_nt: TGTGCCAGTAGTTGGGACAGGGCTAGCAATCAGCCCCAGCATTTT
cdr3_aa: CASSWDRASNQPQHF

j_call: TRBJ2-1
d_call: NA
v_call: TRBV9
clone_size: NA
cdr3_nt: TGTGCCAGCAGCCCGACAGCGCAGTACAATGAGCAGTTCTTC
cdr3_aa: CASSPTAQYNEQFF

j_call: TRBJ2-2
d_call: TRBD1
v_call: TRBV18
clone_size: NA
cdr3_nt: TGTGCCAGCTCCCAGACAGGGGCCACCGGGGAGCTGTTTTTT
cdr3_aa: CASSQTGATGELFF

j_call: TRBJ2-5
d_call: NA
v_call: TRBV7-6
clone_size: NA
cdr3_nt: TGTGCCAGCAGCTTACGACAGGAAGAGACCCAGTACTTC
cdr3_aa: CASSLRQEETQYF

j_call: TRBJ1-2
d_call: TRBD1
v_call: TRBV6-5
clone_size: NA
cdr3_nt: TGTGCCAGCAGTTACGGCAGGGGGCTATATGGCTACACCTTC
cdr3_aa: CASSYGRGLYGYTF

j_call: TRBJ2-7
d_call: TRBD1
v_call: TRBV6-5
clone_size: NA
cdr3_nt: TGTGCCAGCAGGACGCGGGACAGGGAGGATGGTGAGCAGTACTTC
cdr3_aa: CASRTRDREDGEQYF

j_call: TRBJ2-3
d_call: NA
v_call: TRBV5-1
clone_size: NA
cdr3_nt: TGCGCCAGCAGCTTGGCCGCGAGTCACACAGATACGCAGTATTTT
cdr3_aa: CASSLAASHTDTQYF

j_call: TRBJ2-1
d_call: TRBD2
v_call: TRBV7-2
clone_size: NA
cdr3_nt: TGTGCCAGCAGCTTAGGGGGCGGGGGGGTCTACAATGAGCAGTTCTTC
cdr3_aa: CASSLGGGGVYNEQFF

j_call: TRBJ1-4
d_call: NA
v_call: TRBV5-6
clone_size: few
cdr3_nt: TGTGCCAGCAGCTTGGGTCAGAGCGGAAAACTGTTTTTT
cdr3_aa: CASSLGQSGKLFF

j_call: TRBJ2-7
d_call: TRBD1
v_call: TRBV5-1
clone_size: NA
cdr3_nt: TGCGCCAGCAGCTTGACAGGGGGCGCGAGCTACGAGCAGTACTTC
cdr3_aa: CASSLTGGASYEQYF

j_call: TRBJ1-3
d_call: TRBD1
v_call: TRBV27
clone_size: NA
cdr3_nt: TGTGCCAGCAGTACAGGGGCTGGAAACACCATATATTTT
cdr3_aa: CASSTGAGNTIYF

j_call: TRBJ1-2
d_call: TRBD1
v_call: TRBV4-3
clone_size: NA
cdr3_nt: TGCGCCAGCAGCCAAGAAGTAGTTGGTCCAGGGGGTGGCTATGGCTACACCTTC
cdr3_aa: CASSQEVVGPGGGYGYTF

j_call: TRBJ1-4
d_call: NA
v_call: TRBV30
clone_size: NA
cdr3_nt: TGTGCCTGGAGTTGGGGGGTAGGGGAAAAACTGTTTTTT
cdr3_aa: CAWSWGVGEKLFF

j_call: TRBJ2-7
d_call: TRBD1
v_call: TRBV9
clone_size: few
cdr3_nt: TGTGCCAGCAGCGTCCGGGACAGGATTTCCGAGCAGTACTTC
cdr3_aa: CASSVRDRISEQYF

j_call: TRBJ1-1
d_call: NA
v_call: TRBV19
clone_size: NA
cdr3_nt: TGTGCCAGTAGTCACCAGGGGTTGCGGGACACTGAAGCTTTCTTT
cdr3_aa: CASSHQGLRDTEAFF

j_call: TRBJ2-1
d_call: TRBD1
v_call: TRBV9
clone_size: NA
cdr3_nt: TGTGCCAGCAGCTCTCGGACAGGTCCCTACAATGAGCAGTTCTTC
cdr3_aa: CASSSRTGPYNEQFF

j_call: TRBJ2-3
d_call: NA
v_call: TRBV27
clone_size: few
cdr3_nt: TGTGCCAGCAGCCGGGCGGGCGATACGCAGTATTTT
cdr3_aa: CASSRAGDTQYF

j_call: TRBJ2-2
d_call: NA
v_call: TRBV14
clone_size: NA
cdr3_nt: TGTGCCAGCAGCCAAGGGAGGTTGAACACCGGGGAGCTGTTTTTT
cdr3_aa: CASSQGRLNTGELFF

j_call: TRBJ1-6
d_call: TRBD1
v_call: TRBV11-1
clone_size: NA
cdr3_nt: TGTGCCAGCACGCGGGACAGGGAAAATTCACCCCTCCACTTT
cdr3_aa: CASTRDRENSPLHF

j_call: TRBJ1-1
d_call: NA
v_call: TRBV6-6
clone_size: once
cdr3_nt: TGTGCCAGCAGTTACGTAGTTCGGGGGAACACTGAAGCTTTCTTT
cdr3_aa: CASSYVVRGNTEAFF

j_call: TRBJ1-4
d_call: NA
v_call: TRBV9
clone_size: NA
cdr3_nt: TGTGCCAGCAGCGACGACAAGTATAATGAAAAACTGTTTTTT
cdr3_aa: CASSDDKYNEKLFF

j_call: TRBJ1-1
d_call: NA
v_call: TRBV27
clone_size: NA
cdr3_nt: TGTGCCAGCAGTCCCGGACAGAACACTGAAGCTTTCTTT
cdr3_aa: CASSPGQNTEAFF